This is a list of T cell receptor beta chains from one sample in a study of cytomegalovirus exposure and HLA in healthy donors. Using immunoSEQ multiplex PCR, the repertoire was profiled, and TCRdb retains in-frame clones only, with some absent. Its clone listing holds about 140,000 clones. The sequencing sample was made of PBMCs. These TCRs come from a middle-aged man in good health and CMV-seronegative. The CDR3 runs from the conserved cysteine through the conserved F or W. Each record gives: V gene, CDR3 length, D gene, J gene, CDR3 DNA, CDR3 protein. A D gene is named only where the DNA matches it firmly.

>TRBV28|15|TRBD1|TRBJ1-1
TGTGCCAGCAGGGGACAGGGATCTTCGAACACTGAAGCTTTCTTT
CASRGQGSSNTEAFF
>TRBV19|15|.|TRBJ1-2
TGTGCCAGTAGCAGCGTTCAGGGGACAAACTATGGCTACACCTTC
CASSSVQGTNYGYTF
>TRBV5-6|15|TRBD1|TRBJ1-5
TGTGCCAGCAGCTTAGGGACAGAGAGCAATCAGCCCCAGCATTTT
CASSLGTESNQPQHF
>TRBV2|12|.|TRBJ1-5
TGTGCCAGCAGTGCGGGGAATCAGCCCCAGCATTTT
CASSAGNQPQHF
>TRBV7-3|11|.|TRBJ2-1
TGTGCCAGCAGCCCCGGGAATGAGCAGTTCTTC
CASSPGNEQFF
>TRBV4-1|16|.|TRBJ2-3
TGCGCCAGCAGCCAAGAGGGTAGGGGTCGCACAGATACGCAGTATTTT
CASSQEGRGRTDTQYF
>TRBV5-1|14|.|TRBJ1-2
TGCGCCAGCAGCTTGGAACCCAGCTATCACGGGGACACCTTC
CASSLEPSYHGDTF
>TRBV7-9|14|.|TRBJ2-7
TGTGCCAGCAGCTCGAGCGTCCCCTCCTACGAGCAGTACTTC
CASSSSVPSYEQYF
>TRBV7-2|14|.|TRBJ1-1
TGTGCCAGCAGCTTAATGGTCGGGAACACTGAAGCTTTCTTT
CASSLMVGNTEAFF
>TRBV6-5|14|TRBD2|TRBJ2-7
TGTGCCAGCAGTAGGGGACTAGCGCTGGGCGAGCAGTACTTC
CASSRGLALGEQYF
>TRBV13|15|TRBD1|TRBJ1-1
TGTGCCAGCAGCTTCCAGGGGGGCATGAACACTGAAGCTTTCTTT
CASSFQGGMNTEAFF
>TRBV2|13|.|TRBJ1-5
TGTGCCATCCAGGGGACCTACAATCAGCCCCAGCATTTT
CAIQGTYNQPQHF
>TRBV6-6|13|.|TRBJ1-1
TGTGCCAGCAGCCCTCGAGGGAACACTGAAGCTTTCTTT
CASSPRGNTEAFF
>TRBV9|11|.|TRBJ2-2
TGTGCCAGCAGAGCGACCGGGGAGCTGTTTTTT
CASRATGELFF
>TRBV6-5|15|TRBD2|TRBJ2-1
TGTGCCAGCAGTCCCCTAGCGGGCTCGTACAATGAGCAGTTCTTC
CASSPLAGSYNEQFF
>TRBV5-6|15|.|TRBJ2-6
TGTGCCAGCAGCTGGGGGGGGCCTGGGGCCAACGTCCTGACTTTC
CASSWGGPGANVLTF
>TRBV4-3|16|.|TRBJ2-3
TGCGCCAGCAGCCAAGCCCGACAGGTGGGGACAGATACGCAGTATTTT
CASSQARQVGTDTQYF
>TRBV9|15|TRBD2|TRBJ2-7
TGTGCCAGCAGCGTAGAGGATAGCGGGACCTACGAGCAGTACTTC
CASSVEDSGTYEQYF
>TRBV27|14|TRBD1|TRBJ1-4
TGTGCCAGCAGACCGGGACAGGGGTATGAAAAACTGTTTTTT
CASRPGQGYEKLFF
>TRBV9|13|TRBD2|TRBJ2-1
TGTGCCAGCAGCACCCGGACTAGCGGGGTGCCGTTCTTC
CASSTRTSGVPFF
>TRBV6-5|13|.|TRBJ1-4
TGTGCCAGCAAGCGGGACACTCGCGAAAAACTGTTTTTT
CASKRDTREKLFF
>TRBV21-1|21|.|TRBJ2-3
TGTGCCAGCAGCAAGGGGGGACAGGGGTTAAAGCGGGGGCCTTTCACAGATACGCAGTATTTT
CASSKGGQGLKRGPFTDTQYF
>TRBV18|13|TRBD1|TRBJ2-7
TGTGCCAGCTCACCGACAGGGACCTACGAGCAGTACTTC
CASSPTGTYEQYF
>TRBV19|16|TRBD2|TRBJ2-1
TGTGCCAGTACCCCGCGGGGGGGGCTAATATACAATGAGCAGTTCTTC
CASTPRGGLIYNEQFF
>TRBV6-5|12|.|TRBJ2-3
TGTGCCAGCGCCCGTAGGGGGGGTACGCAGTATTTT
CASARRGGTQYF
>TRBV10-3|17|TRBD1|TRBJ1-2
TGTGCCATCAGTGAGTGGGACAGGGAATCATCAAACTATGGCTACACCTTC
CAISEWDRESSNYGYTF
>TRBV4-1|15|.|TRBJ1-5
TGCGCCAGCAGCCAAGATACCGGGTTTCATCAGCCCCAGCATTTT
CASSQDTGFHQPQHF
>TRBV5-6|18|.|TRBJ2-7
TGTGCCAGCACGGAAACGGGAGTCTTTATGGAGACCAGCAGCGAGCAGTACTTC
CASTETGVFMETSSEQYF
>TRBV9|14|.|TRBJ1-2
TGTGCCAGCACCCCTGGTCAGGGGAACTATGGCTACACCTTC
CASTPGQGNYGYTF
>TRBV4-1|19|.|TRBJ2-6
TGCGCCAGCAGCCAAGATGGTGCAGGGTCTCCCTCTGGGGCCAACGTCCTGACTTTC
CASSQDGAGSPSGANVLTF
>TRBV5-4|15|TRBD2|TRBJ2-1
TGTGCCAGCAGCCCCGCCGGGGGGAGAGGGAATGAGCAGTTCTTC
CASSPAGGRGNEQFF
>TRBV2|12|.|TRBJ2-1
TGTGCCGGCTCGAGGACCTACAATGAGCAGTTCTTC
CAGSRTYNEQFF
>TRBV4-3|17|TRBD1|TRBJ1-2
TGCGCCAGCAGCCAAGATCGGCCCGGGACAGGCACCTATGGCTACACCTTC
CASSQDRPGTGTYGYTF
>TRBV7-3|14|.|TRBJ1-1
TGTGCCAGCAGTCCGAATCGGGAGAACACTGAAGCTTTCTTT
CASSPNRENTEAFF
>TRBV4-1|15|TRBD1|TRBJ1-5
TGCGCCAGCAGCCAGGGACAGGAGTTCAATCAGCCCCAGCATTTT
CASSQGQEFNQPQHF
>TRBV27|15|TRBD2|TRBJ2-7
TGTGCCAGCAGTTTAGGGAGGGGCCCGGACTACGAGCAGTACTTC
CASSLGRGPDYEQYF
>TRBV5-1|15|TRBD1|TRBJ1-2
TGCGCCAGCAGCTTCGTGACAGGGGGCTGGTATGGCTACACCTTC
CASSFVTGGWYGYTF
>TRBV7-9|14|.|TRBJ2-2
TGTGCCAGCAGCCTACAGGGTAACACCGGGGAGCTGTTTTTT
CASSLQGNTGELFF
>TRBV7-6|15|TRBD2|TRBJ2-7
TGTGCCAGCAGCCGGACTAGCGGCGACTCCTACGAGCAGTACTTC
CASSRTSGDSYEQYF
>TRBV11-2|15|TRBD1|TRBJ1-2
TGTGCCAGCAGCTTAGATACAGGGGTAAACTATGGCTACACCTTC
CASSLDTGVNYGYTF
>TRBV19|15|.|TRBJ2-2
TGTGCCAGTAGTATGGCCGGGAAGGGCACCGGGGAGCTGTTTTTT
CASSMAGKGTGELFF
>TRBV10-3|12|.|TRBJ1-1
TGTGCCATCAGTGAGTCGAGCACTGAAGCTTTCTTT
CAISESSTEAFF
>TRBV29-1|15|TRBD1|TRBJ1-1
TGCAGCGTGGGAACGGGACAGGGGGCCTTGAGTGAAGCTTTCTTT
CSVGTGQGALSEAFF
>TRBV4-1|15|.|TRBJ1-4
TGCGCCAGCAGCCAGAGGGTATTAACTAATGAAAAACTGTTTTTT
CASSQRVLTNEKLFF
>TRBV15|14|.|TRBJ1-1
TGTGCCACCAGCAGAGACCCTTCCTTTACTGAAGCTTTCTTT
CATSRDPSFTEAFF
>TRBV10-3|14|TRBD1|TRBJ1-1
TGTGCCATCAGGGGACAGAACATGAACACTGAAGCTTTCTTT
CAIRGQNMNTEAFF
>TRBV13|16|.|TRBJ1-2
TGTGCCAGCAGGTATCAGCCCCTCAGCGCTAACTATGGCTACACCTTC
CASRYQPLSANYGYTF
>TRBV27|11|.|TRBJ2-7
TGTGCCAGCAGGCGTCATAACGAGCAGTACTTC
CASRRHNEQYF
>TRBV19|15|.|TRBJ2-1
TGTGCCAGTAGTTTACAGCCGAGCTCCTACAATGAGCAGTTCTTC
CASSLQPSSYNEQFF
>TRBV10-3|15|.|TRBJ1-1
TGTGCCATCAGTGAGTCCCGGGGGGGGGACACTGAAGCTTTCTTT
CAISESRGGDTEAFF
>TRBV5-1|15|TRBD1|TRBJ1-6
TGCGCCAGCAGCCCCGGGACAGTCTATAATTCACCCCTCCACTTT
CASSPGTVYNSPLHF